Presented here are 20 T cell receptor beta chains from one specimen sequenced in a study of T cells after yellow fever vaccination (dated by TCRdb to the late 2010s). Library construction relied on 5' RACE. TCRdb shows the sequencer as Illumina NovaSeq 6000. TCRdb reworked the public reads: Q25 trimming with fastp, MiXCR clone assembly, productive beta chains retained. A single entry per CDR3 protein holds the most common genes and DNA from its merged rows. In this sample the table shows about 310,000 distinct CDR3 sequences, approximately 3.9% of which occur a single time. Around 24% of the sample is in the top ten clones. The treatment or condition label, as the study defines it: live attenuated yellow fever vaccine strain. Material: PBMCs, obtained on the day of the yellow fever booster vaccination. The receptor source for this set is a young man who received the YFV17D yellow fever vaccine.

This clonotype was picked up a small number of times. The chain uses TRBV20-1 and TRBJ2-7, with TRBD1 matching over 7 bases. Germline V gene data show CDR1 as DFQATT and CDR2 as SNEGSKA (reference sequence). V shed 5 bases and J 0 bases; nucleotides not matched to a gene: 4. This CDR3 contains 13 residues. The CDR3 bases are TGCAGTGCTCAGACAGGGTCCTCCTACGAGCAGTACTTC. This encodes CSAQTGSSYEQYF.

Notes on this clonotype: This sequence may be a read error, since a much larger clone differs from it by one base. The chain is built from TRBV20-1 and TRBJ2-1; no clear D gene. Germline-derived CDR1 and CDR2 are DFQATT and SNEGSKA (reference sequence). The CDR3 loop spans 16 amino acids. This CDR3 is CSARVPQAKTYTEQFF. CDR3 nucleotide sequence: TGCAGTGCTAGAGTTCCCCAGGCCAAGACCTACACTGAGCAGTTCTTC.

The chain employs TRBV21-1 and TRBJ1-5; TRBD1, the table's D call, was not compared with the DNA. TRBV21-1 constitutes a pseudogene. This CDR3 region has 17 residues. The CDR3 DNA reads TGTGCCAGCAGCACCCCCGTGGGCAGGGAAGTCAATCAGCCCCAGCATTTT. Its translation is CASSTPVGREVNQPQHF.

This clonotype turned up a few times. CDR3 bases: TGTGCCACCAGCCGTGAAGAGCCCACCGGGGAGCTGTTTTTT. As protein: CATSREEPTGELFF. This chain joins TRBV15 and TRBJ2-2; D remains unclear. Per germline, CDR1 LNHNV and CDR2 YYDKDF (reference sequence). The ends were cut back, 5 bases at V and 4 bases at J, with 11 bases in the middle. The CDR3 totals 14 residues.

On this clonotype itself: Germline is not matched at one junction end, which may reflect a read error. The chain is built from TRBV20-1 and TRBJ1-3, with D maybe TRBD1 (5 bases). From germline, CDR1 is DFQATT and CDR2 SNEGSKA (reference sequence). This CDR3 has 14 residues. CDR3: CSPSRQGRGNTIYF. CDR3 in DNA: TGCAGTCCTAGCCGCCAGGGCAGGGGAAACACCATATATTTT.

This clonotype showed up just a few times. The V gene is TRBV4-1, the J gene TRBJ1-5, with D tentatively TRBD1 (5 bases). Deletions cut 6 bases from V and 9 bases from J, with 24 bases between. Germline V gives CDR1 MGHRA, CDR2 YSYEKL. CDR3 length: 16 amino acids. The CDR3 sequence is CASRAGSRGTQWPQHF. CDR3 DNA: TGCGCCAGCAGAGCAGGGTCTAGGGGTACGCAATGGCCCCAGCATTTT.

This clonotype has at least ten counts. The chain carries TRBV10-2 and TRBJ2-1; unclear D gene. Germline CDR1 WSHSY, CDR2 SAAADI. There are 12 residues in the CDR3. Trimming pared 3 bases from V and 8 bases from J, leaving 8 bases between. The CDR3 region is CASSDSGHEQFF. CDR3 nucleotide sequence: TGCGCCAGCAGTGATTCAGGACATGAGCAGTTCTTC.

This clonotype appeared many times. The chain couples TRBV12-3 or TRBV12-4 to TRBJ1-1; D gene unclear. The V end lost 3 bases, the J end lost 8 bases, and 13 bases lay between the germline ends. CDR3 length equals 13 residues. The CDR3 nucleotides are TGTGCCAGCAGTTTCGGGCGGGAGGGAGAAGCTTTCTTT. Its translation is CASSFGREGEAFF.

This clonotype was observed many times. In DNA form, the CDR3 reads TGTGCCAGCAGTTATGCGTCCCAAGAGACCCAGTACTTC. It yields the protein CASSYASQETQYF. This chain connects TRBV6-2 or TRBV6-3 to TRBJ2-5; no definite D call. Germline V CDR1 and CDR2: MNHEY, SVGEGT. CDR3 size: 13 residues. V was shortened by 3 bases and J by 1 base, with 6 bases between the two germline ends.

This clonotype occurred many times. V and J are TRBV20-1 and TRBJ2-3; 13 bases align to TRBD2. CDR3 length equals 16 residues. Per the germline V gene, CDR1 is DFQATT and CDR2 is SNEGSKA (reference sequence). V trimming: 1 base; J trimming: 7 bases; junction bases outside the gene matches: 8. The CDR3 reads CSARGSLAGGRYTQYF. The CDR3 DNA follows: TGCAGTGCTAGAGGCTCACTAGCGGGGGGGCGATATACGCAGTATTTT.

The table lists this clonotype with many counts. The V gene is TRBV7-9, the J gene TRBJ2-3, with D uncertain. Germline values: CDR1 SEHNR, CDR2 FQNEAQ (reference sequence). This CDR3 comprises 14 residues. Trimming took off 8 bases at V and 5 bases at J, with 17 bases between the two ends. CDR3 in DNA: TGTGCCAGCTGGACCTCCCGAGGTAGAGATACGCAGTATTTT. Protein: CASWTSRGRDTQYF.

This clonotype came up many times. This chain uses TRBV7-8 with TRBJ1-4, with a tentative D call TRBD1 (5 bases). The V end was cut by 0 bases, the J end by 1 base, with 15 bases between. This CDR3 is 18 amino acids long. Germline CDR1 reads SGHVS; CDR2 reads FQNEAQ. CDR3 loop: CASSLAGRRRGTNEKLFF. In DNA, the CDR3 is TGTGCCAGCAGCTTAGCGGGGAGACGGAGGGGAACTAATGAAAAACTGTTTTTT.

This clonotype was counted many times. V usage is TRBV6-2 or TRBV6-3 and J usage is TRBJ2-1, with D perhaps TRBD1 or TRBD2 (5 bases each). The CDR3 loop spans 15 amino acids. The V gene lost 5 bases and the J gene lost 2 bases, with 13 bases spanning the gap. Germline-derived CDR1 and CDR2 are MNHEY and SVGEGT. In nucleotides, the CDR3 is TGTGCCAGCAGTCCCTGGGACGTGGCCTACAATGAGCAGTTCTTC. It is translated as CASSPWDVAYNEQFF.

The CDR3 spells CSPYSSIRDTEAFF. The CDR3, as DNA: TGCAGTCCTTATTCCTCGATCAGGGACACTGAAGCTTTCTTT. The chain couples TRBV20-1 to TRBJ1-1, with a tentative D call TRBD1 (5 bases). In germline, CDR1 is DFQATT, CDR2 SNEGSKA (reference sequence). V lost 8 bases to trimming and J lost 3 bases, with 19 bases between them. There are 14 residues in the CDR3.

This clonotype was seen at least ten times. The CDR3 DNA is TGCAGTGCTAGAGGGACAGGGGGGGATTACGAGCAGTACGTC. Its translation is CSARGTGGDYEQYV. The chain employs TRBV20-1 and TRBJ2-7; 10 bases are shared with TRBD1. CDR3 length: 14 residues. Per germline, CDR1 DFQATT and CDR2 SNEGSKA (reference sequence). The ends lost 1 base at V and 4 bases at J; junction bases unmatched: 4.

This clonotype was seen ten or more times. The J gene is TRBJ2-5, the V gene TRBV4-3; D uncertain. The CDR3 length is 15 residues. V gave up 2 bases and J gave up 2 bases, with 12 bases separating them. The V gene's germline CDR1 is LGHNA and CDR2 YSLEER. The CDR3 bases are TGCGCCAGCAGCCAAAGGACCTCAGCACAAGAGACCCAGTACTTC. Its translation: CASSQRTSAQETQYF.

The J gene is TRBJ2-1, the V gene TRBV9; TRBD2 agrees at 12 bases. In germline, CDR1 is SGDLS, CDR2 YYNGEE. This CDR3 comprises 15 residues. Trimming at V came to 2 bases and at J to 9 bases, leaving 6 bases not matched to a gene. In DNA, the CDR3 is TGTGCCAGCAGCGTTGCACTAGCGGGGGGAGGTGAGCAGTTCTTC. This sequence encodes CASSVALAGGGEQFF.

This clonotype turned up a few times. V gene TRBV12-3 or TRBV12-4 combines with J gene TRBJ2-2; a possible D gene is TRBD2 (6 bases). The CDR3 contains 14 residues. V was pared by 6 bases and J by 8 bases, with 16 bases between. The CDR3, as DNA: TGTGCCAGCAGCGTCGTGGGGGAGGCAGGGGAGCTGTTTTTT. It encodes CASSVVGEAGELFF.

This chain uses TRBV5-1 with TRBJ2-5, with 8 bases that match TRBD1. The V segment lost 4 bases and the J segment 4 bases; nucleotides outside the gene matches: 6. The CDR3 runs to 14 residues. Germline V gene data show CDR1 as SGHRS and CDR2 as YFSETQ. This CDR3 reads CASSTGGLRETQYF. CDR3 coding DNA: TGCGCCAGCAGCACAGGGGGACTCCGAGAGACCCAGTACTTC. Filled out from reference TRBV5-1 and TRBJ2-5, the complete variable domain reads KAGVTQTPRYLIKTRGQQVTLSCSPISGHRSVSWYQQTPGQGLQFLFEYFSETQRNKGNFPGRFSGRQFSNSRSEMNVSTLELGDSALYLCASSTGGLRETQYFGPGTRLLVL.

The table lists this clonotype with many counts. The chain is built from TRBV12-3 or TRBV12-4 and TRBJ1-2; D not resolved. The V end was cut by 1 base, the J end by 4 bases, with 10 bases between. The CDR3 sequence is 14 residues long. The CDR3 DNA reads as TGTGCCAGCAGTTTAGTAGGGTTGGGCTATGGCTACACCTTC. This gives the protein CASSLVGLGYGYTF.